A single sample gave rise to the 14 T cell receptor beta chains below, sequenced in a study of beta chain features in type 1 diabetes. Expressed TCRB transcripts got sequenced, as all isolated RNA was reverse transcribed. The assay was immunoSEQ multiplex PCR, and TCRdb's table has in-frame clones only and misses some. The data contain a few hundred thousand clones, 27% of them singletons. Sequenced: central memory CD4+ T cells from blood. These receptors originate from a man aged 25 to 40 in good health.

This clone was counted between two and nine times. The J gene is TRBJ2-2, the V gene TRBV7-8; perhaps TRBD2 as D (6 bases). This CDR3 is 12 amino acids long. V was trimmed by 5 bases and J by 8 bases, leaving 9 bases between them. Looked up from germline, CDR1 is SGHVS and CDR2 is FQNEAQ. CDR3 in amino acids: CASSPAGGELFF. Here the CDR3 DNA reads TGTGCCAGCAGCCCGGCGGGGGGGGAGCTGTTTTTT.

V usage is TRBV6-5 and J usage is TRBJ2-5; 7 nucleotides align to TRBD2. The CDR3 contains 13 residues. CDR1 MNHEY and CDR2 SVGAGI come from the germline V gene. Losses at the gene ends were 6 bases for V and 2 bases for J; bases not matched to a gene: 3. The CDR3 protein is CASRRTRQETQYF. In nucleotides, the CDR3 is TGTGCCAGCAGAAGGACTAGACAAGAGACCCAGTACTTC.

This chain uses TRBV10-3 with TRBJ1-2; maybe TRBD1 (5 bases). Germline V gives CDR1 ENHRY, CDR2 SYGVKD. The CDR3 length is 14 residues. Between the trimmed V and J ends, which lost 3 bases and 8 bases, there was a span of 16 bases. The CDR3 here is CAISEEVDRGGYTF. The CDR3 nucleotides read TGTGCCATCAGTGAAGAGGTCGACAGAGGAGGCTACACCTTC.

This clone was seen a handful of times. The V call is TRBV4-3, the J call TRBJ1-6; D is perhaps TRBD1 (5 bases). Trimming pared 0 bases from V and 6 bases from J, leaving 12 bases between. CDR1 is LGHNA and CDR2 is YSLEER in the germline V gene. The CDR3 totals 16 residues. The CDR3 bases are TGCGCCAGCAGCCAAGACCCGGGAGGGGCTAATTCACCCCTCCACTTT. As protein: CASSQDPGGANSPLHF.

This clone was picked up a small number of times. The rearrangement links TRBV29-1 to TRBJ2-5; weak D call: TRBD2 (7 bases). The germline V gene encodes CDR1 SQVTM and CDR2 ANQGSEA. V lost 4 bases to trimming and J lost 5 bases, with 11 bases between them. This CDR3 is 12 amino acids long. The DNA for the CDR3 is TGCAGCGTTGTCGGGGGGCTGGAGACCCAGTACTTC. It encodes CSVVGGLETQYF.

The rearrangement uses TRBV29-1 and TRBJ2-2; perhaps TRBD2 as D (5 bases). Germline V gene lookup returns CDR1 SQVTM and CDR2 ANQGSEA. The CDR3 covers 12 residues. V lost 6 bases, J lost 4 bases, and 9 bases lay in between. The CDR3, as DNA: TGCAGCGTAGGGAGTTCCACCGGGGAGCTGTTTTTT. Protein product: CSVGSSTGELFF.

The rearrangement links TRBV27 to TRBJ1-2, with a weak D call TRBD1 (6 bases). The CDR3 loop spans 17 amino acids. V gave up 3 bases and J gave up 4 bases, with 21 bases separating them. CDR1 and CDR2 (germline): MNHEY, SMNVEV (reference sequence). CDR3 DNA: TGTGCCAGCAGTTTTGGGCGGCTGGGACACGCGTCCTATGGCTACACCTTC. Translation: CASSFGRLGHASYGYTF.

The chain carries TRBV7-2 and TRBJ2-3; 13 bases are a match to TRBD2. From germline, CDR1 is SGHTA and CDR2 FQGNSA. This CDR3 has 15 amino acids. Germline trimming cut 7 bases from V and 3 bases from J; bases unmatched to any gene: 4. DNA for the CDR3: TGTGCCAGCACCCAGGGACTAGCGGGGACAGATACGCAGTATTTT. As protein: CASTQGLAGTDTQYF. The full variable domain, in which reference TRBV7-2 and TRBJ2-3 provide the parts outside the CDR3, is GAGVSQSPSNKVTEKGKDVELRCDPISGHTALYWYRQSLGQGLEFLIYFQGNSAPDKSGLPSDRFSAERTGGSVSTLTIQRTQQEDSAVYLCASTQGLAGTDTQYFGPGTRLTVL.

J is TRBJ2-5 and V is TRBV9, with a tentative D call TRBD2 (7 bases). CDR1 is SGDLS, CDR2 YYNGEE, per germline. The CDR3 is 15 amino acids. V lost 3 bases and J lost 4, with 16 bases in between. This chain's CDR3 is CASSAAGGLGETQYF. In DNA, the CDR3 is TGTGCCAGCAGCGCCGCCGGGGGGCTGGGAGAGACCCAGTACTTC.

The gene calls are TRBV4-1 and TRBJ2-5; D possibly corresponds to TRBD1 (5 bases). The J call may be in error: the DNA end matches TRBJ2-7 better. Per germline, CDR1 MGHRA and CDR2 YSYEKL. The CDR3 has 16 amino acids. The CDR3 sequence: CASSQVRLQEYYEQYF. For the CDR3, the DNA is TGCGCCAGCAGCCAAGTACGTCTACAGGAGTATTACGAGCAGTACTTC.

J is TRBJ1-1 and V is TRBV10-2; perhaps TRBD1 as D (5 bases). CDR1 is WSHSY and CDR2 is SAAADI in the germline V gene. Trimming stripped 7 bases from V and 5 bases from J, with 14 bases between. The CDR3 loop spans 13 amino acids. The CDR3 DNA follows: TGCGCCAGCATCGGGGGATTTGGGACTGAAGCTTTCTTT. This encodes CASIGGFGTEAFF.

This chain joins TRBV6-6 and TRBJ2-7, with D perhaps matching TRBD1 (5 bases). Germline V lookup: CDR1 MNHNY, CDR2 SVGAGI (reference sequence). V was cut by 4 bases and J by 2 bases, with 18 bases left in between. The CDR3 length is 16 residues. CDR3 sequence (DNA): TGTGCCAGCAGTTTATCCACAACAGGAAGAACCTACGAGCAGTACTTC. Its translation is CASSLSTTGRTYEQYF.

The chain employs TRBV6-1 and TRBJ2-3; no definite D call. Germline V lookup: CDR1 MNHNS, CDR2 SASEGT. Between the trimmed V and J ends, which lost 6 bases and 5 bases, there was a span of 12 bases. The CDR3 sequence is 13 residues long. The CDR3 spells CASRMDPRDTQYF. CDR3 DNA sequence: TGTGCCAGCAGAATGGACCCACGAGATACGCAGTATTTT.

This clone was picked up a small number of times. This chain uses TRBV25-1 with TRBJ2-3, with no clear D. The CDR3 consists of 13 residues. CDR1 MGHDK and CDR2 SYGVNS come from the germline V gene. V was trimmed by 4 bases and J by 0 bases, leaving 5 bases between them. CDR3 DNA: TGTGCCAGCAGTGCCCTTAGCACAGATACGCAGTATTTT. Translation: CASSALSTDTQYF.